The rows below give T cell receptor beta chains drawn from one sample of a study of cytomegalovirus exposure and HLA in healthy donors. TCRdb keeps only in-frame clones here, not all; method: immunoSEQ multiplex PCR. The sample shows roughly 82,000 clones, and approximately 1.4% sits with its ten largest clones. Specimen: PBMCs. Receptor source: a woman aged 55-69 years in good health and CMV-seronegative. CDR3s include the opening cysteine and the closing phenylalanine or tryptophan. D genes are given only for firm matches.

CDR3 protein: CASSFRGGGQPQHF
CDR3 DNA: TGTGCCAGCAGCTTTCGGGGCGGGGGTCAGCCCCAGCATTTT
V gene: TRBV5-8
J gene: TRBJ1-5
D gene: .

CDR3 protein: CATHRSTGTGELFF
CDR3 DNA: TGCGCCACCCACCGTTCTACGGGTACCGGGGAGCTGTTTTTT
V gene: TRBV5-1
J gene: TRBJ2-2
D gene: .

CDR3 protein: CASSLQGPSTNEKLFF
CDR3 DNA: TGTGCCAGCAGCCTCCAGGGGCCTTCAACTAATGAAAAACTGTTTTTT
V gene: TRBV7-8
J gene: TRBJ1-4
D gene: .

CDR3 protein: CASNLQGTYEQYF
CDR3 DNA: TGCGCCAGCAACCTACAGGGGACGTACGAGCAGTACTTC
V gene: TRBV5-1
J gene: TRBJ2-7
D gene: TRBD1

CDR3 protein: CASSFSGTYNEQFF
CDR3 DNA: TGTGCCAGCAGCTTTAGCGGGACCTACAATGAGCAGTTCTTC
V gene: TRBV7-6
J gene: TRBJ2-1
D gene: TRBD2

CDR3 protein: CAISDPRGESDTQYF
CDR3 DNA: TGTGCCATCAGTGACCCGCGGGGCGAATCAGATACGCAGTATTTT
V gene: TRBV10-3
J gene: TRBJ2-3
D gene: .

CDR3 protein: CASTPDGQGASGANVLTF
CDR3 DNA: TGTGCCAGTACCCCGGACGGGCAGGGCGCCTCTGGGGCCAACGTCCTGACTTTC
V gene: TRBV19
J gene: TRBJ2-6
D gene: .

CDR3 protein: CASSLSAGPYNEQFF
CDR3 DNA: TGCGCCAGCAGCTTGTCGGCGGGACCCTACAATGAGCAGTTCTTC
V gene: TRBV5-1
J gene: TRBJ2-1
D gene: .

CDR3 protein: CATSRDMTGASGNTIYF
CDR3 DNA: TGTGCCACCAGCAGAGACATGACAGGGGCCTCTGGAAACACCATATATTTT
V gene: TRBV15
J gene: TRBJ1-3
D gene: TRBD1

CDR3 protein: CASSTGYEQYF
CDR3 DNA: TGTGCCAGCAGTACGGGGTACGAGCAGTACTTC
V gene: TRBV2
J gene: TRBJ2-7
D gene: .

CDR3 protein: CASSHRLAGAGYEQYF
CDR3 DNA: TGCGCCAGCAGCCACCGTCTAGCGGGAGCCGGCTACGAGCAGTACTTC
V gene: TRBV4-3
J gene: TRBJ2-7
D gene: TRBD2

CDR3 protein: CASSLGTGPRYNEQFF
CDR3 DNA: TGTGCCAGCAGCCTGGGGACAGGGCCCCGCTACAATGAGCAGTTCTTC
V gene: TRBV7-9
J gene: TRBJ2-1
D gene: TRBD1

CDR3 protein: CASSQRTGGFEPGANVLTF
CDR3 DNA: TGTGCCAGCAGCCAGAGGACAGGGGGCTTCGAACCTGGGGCCAACGTCCTGACTTTC
V gene: TRBV7-2
J gene: TRBJ2-6
D gene: TRBD1

CDR3 protein: CASSITGQGYQPQHF
CDR3 DNA: TGTGCCAGTAGTATTACGGGACAGGGTTATCAGCCCCAGCATTTT
V gene: TRBV19
J gene: TRBJ1-5
D gene: TRBD1

CDR3 protein: CAISDAGPGANVLTF
CDR3 DNA: TGTGCCATCAGTGACGCGGGGCCTGGGGCCAACGTCCTGACTTTC
V gene: TRBV10-3
J gene: TRBJ2-6
D gene: .

CDR3 protein: CASSLAGFGTGELFF
CDR3 DNA: TGTGCCAGCAGCTTGGCAGGGTTTGGCACCGGGGAGCTGTTTTTT
V gene: TRBV7-9
J gene: TRBJ2-2
D gene: .

CDR3 protein: CASSERGGRGNEQFF
CDR3 DNA: TGTGCCAGCAGTGAAAGGGGCGGGAGAGGCAATGAGCAGTTCTTC
V gene: TRBV2
J gene: TRBJ2-1
D gene: TRBD2

CDR3 protein: CASSLVTSGTGEQYF
CDR3 DNA: TGCGCCAGCAGCTTGGTGACTAGCGGGACGGGCGAGCAGTACTTC
V gene: TRBV5-1
J gene: TRBJ2-7
D gene: TRBD2

CDR3 protein: CASSLMRERDNEQFF
CDR3 DNA: TGTGCCAGCAGTTTAATGCGGGAGCGGGACAATGAGCAGTTCTTC
V gene: TRBV27
J gene: TRBJ2-1
D gene: TRBD2

CDR3 protein: CASSPLGTGKYEQYF
CDR3 DNA: TGCGCCAGCAGCCCTCTTGGGACAGGGAAGTACGAGCAGTACTTC
V gene: TRBV4-1
J gene: TRBJ2-7
D gene: TRBD1

CDR3 protein: CASNPGENYGYTF
CDR3 DNA: TGTGCCAGTAACCCAGGGGAAAACTATGGCTACACCTTC
V gene: TRBV19
J gene: TRBJ1-2
D gene: .

CDR3 protein: CASSWTVKDPNTGELFF
CDR3 DNA: TGTGCCAGCAGTTGGACAGTGAAGGATCCGAACACCGGGGAGCTGTTTTTT
V gene: TRBV28
J gene: TRBJ2-2
D gene: .

CDR3 protein: CASKITGGETQYF
CDR3 DNA: TGCGCCAGCAAGATCACAGGGGGAGAGACCCAGTACTTC
V gene: TRBV5-1
J gene: TRBJ2-5
D gene: TRBD1

CDR3 protein: CASSPRGLRLAGSSYEQYF
CDR3 DNA: TGTGCCAGCAGCCCTAGAGGCCTTCGTCTAGCGGGATCCTCCTACGAGCAGTACTTC
V gene: TRBV7-2
J gene: TRBJ2-7
D gene: TRBD2

CDR3 protein: CASRGTQGETTEAFF
CDR3 DNA: TGTGCCAGCAGGGGGACACAGGGGGAGACCACTGAAGCTTTCTTT
V gene: TRBV6-1
J gene: TRBJ1-1
D gene: TRBD1

CDR3 protein: CVQRGSDEQYF
CDR3 DNA: TGTGTCCAGCGGGGTTCCGACGAGCAGTACTTC
V gene: TRBV2
J gene: TRBJ2-7
D gene: TRBD2

CDR3 protein: CAWSAGGAETQYF
CDR3 DNA: TGTGCCTGGAGTGCCGGGGGGGCGGAGACCCAGTACTTC
V gene: TRBV30
J gene: TRBJ2-5
D gene: TRBD2

CDR3 protein: CASSQDVDSYYEQYF
CDR3 DNA: TGCGCCAGCAGCCAAGATGTGGACTCATACTACGAGCAGTACTTC
V gene: TRBV4-3
J gene: TRBJ2-7
D gene: .

CDR3 protein: CASSLAPLAPGNTIYF
CDR3 DNA: TGCGCCAGCAGCTTGGCCCCATTGGCCCCAGGAAACACCATATATTTT
V gene: TRBV5-1
J gene: TRBJ1-3
D gene: .

CDR3 protein: CASSYKPGLGIYEQFF
CDR3 DNA: TGTGCCAGCAGTTATAAGCCGGGACTAGGGATATATGAGCAGTTCTTC
V gene: TRBV27
J gene: TRBJ2-1
D gene: TRBD2

CDR3 protein: CASSQELAGGGDTQYF
CDR3 DNA: TGCGCCAGCAGCCAAGAGCTAGCGGGAGGAGGAGATACGCAGTATTTT
V gene: TRBV4-3
J gene: TRBJ2-3
D gene: TRBD2

CDR3 protein: CASITPREAFF
CDR3 DNA: TGTGCCAGCATCACACCGCGGGAAGCTTTCTTT
V gene: TRBV28
J gene: TRBJ1-1
D gene: .

CDR3 protein: CASSERWETQYF
CDR3 DNA: TGCGCCAGCAGTGAGCGGTGGGAGACCCAGTACTTC
V gene: TRBV10-2
J gene: TRBJ2-5
D gene: .

CDR3 protein: CASSFLGQSPDTQYF
CDR3 DNA: TGCGCCAGCAGCTTCCTGGGACAATCCCCAGATACGCAGTATTTT
V gene: TRBV5-1
J gene: TRBJ2-3
D gene: .

CDR3 protein: CASSRGAGEETQYF
CDR3 DNA: TGTGCCAGCTCGAGGGGGGCGGGAGAGGAGACCCAGTACTTC
V gene: TRBV18
J gene: TRBJ2-5
D gene: .